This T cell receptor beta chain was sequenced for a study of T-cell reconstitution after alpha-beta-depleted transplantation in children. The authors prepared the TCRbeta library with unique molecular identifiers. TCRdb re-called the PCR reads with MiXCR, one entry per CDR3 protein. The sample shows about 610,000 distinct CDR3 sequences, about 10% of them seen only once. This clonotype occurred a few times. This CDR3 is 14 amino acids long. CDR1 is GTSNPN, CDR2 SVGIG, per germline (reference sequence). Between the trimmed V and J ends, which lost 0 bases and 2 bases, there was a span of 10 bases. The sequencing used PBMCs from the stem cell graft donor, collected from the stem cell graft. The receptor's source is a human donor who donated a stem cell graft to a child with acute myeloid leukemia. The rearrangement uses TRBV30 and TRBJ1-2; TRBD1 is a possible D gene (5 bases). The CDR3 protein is CAWSVGETNYGYTF. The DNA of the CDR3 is TGTGCCTGGAGTGTAGGGGAGACCAACTATGGCTACACCTTC.